This entry describes one T cell receptor (beta chain). The antigen is not known. This specimen comes from a study of post-analysis software for immune sequencing data. Findings of the study overall: When the samples were clustered directly with F measure, those that had been prepared in the same batch showed strong co-clustering. Patients used about five TRBV segments, including TRBV5-6, TRBV5-1 and TRBV20-1, more often than controls.

With 8 bases removed from V and 7 bases from J, the gap between germline ends came to 21 bases. The length of the CDR3 is 15 residues. Germline V CDR1 and CDR2: SGHAT, FQDESV (reference sequence). Unique-molecular-identifier-tagged TCR beta cDNA libraries were used. TCRdb re-analysed the PCR reads in MiXCR, keeping a single row per CDR3 protein. Of 650,000 to 850,000 distinct CDR3 sequences listed, around 42% were seen once; the top ten hold approximately 4.4%. V is TRBV11-1 and J is TRBJ2-1, with D possibly being TRBD2 (6 bases). This receptor was obtained from a girl aged 5 to 17 with multiple sclerosis. Sequenced material: blood. The CDR3 DNA is TGTGCCAGCGTTACGAATACGGGAGCCGAGAATGAGCAGTTCTTC. Residues: CASVTNTGAENEQFF. Full variable domain (outside the CDR3, taken from reference TRBV11-1 and TRBJ2-1): EAEVAQSPRYKITEKSQAVAFWCDPISGHATLYWYRQILGQGPELLVQFQDESVVDDSQLPKDRFSAERLKGVDSTLKIQPAELGDSAMYLCASVTNTGAENEQFFGPGTRLTVL.